Shown below are 20 T cell receptor beta chains from a single sample sequenced in a study of cytomegalovirus exposure and HLA in healthy donors. The PCR was carried out with 60 Vbeta primers and 13 Jbeta primers. Sequencing used immunoSEQ multiplex PCR; TCRdb keeps in-frame clones, though not all of them. The top ten hold 3.2% of the sample, which has about 110,000 clones, 69% seen once. Sequencing was carried out using PBMCs. Receptors originate from a man aged 25 to 45 in good health and CMV-seronegative.

The chain couples TRBV11-2 to TRBJ1-3, with 9 bases aligning to TRBD1. The V segment lost 3 bases and the J segment 0 bases; nucleotides outside the gene matches: 3. Germline V gene data show CDR1 as SGHAT and CDR2 as FQNNGV. The CDR3 covers 16 residues. The CDR3 region is CASSLRGQGSGNTIYF. Here the CDR3 DNA reads TGTGCCAGCAGCTTGAGGGGACAGGGCTCTGGAAACACCATATATTTT.

The V and J genes are TRBV6-1 and TRBJ1-1; 8 bases are shared with TRBD1. With V trimmed by 6 bases and J by 4 bases, 7 bases remained unmatched. The CDR3 has 14 residues. Germline V gene sequence: CDR1 MNHNS, CDR2 SASEGT. The CDR3 is CASSKDREVTEAFF. The CDR3 DNA sequence: TGTGCCAGCAGCAAGGACAGGGAGGTCACTGAAGCTTTCTTT.

J is TRBJ1-3 and V is TRBV27; 7 bases match TRBD1. With V trimmed by 6 bases and J by 0 bases, 5 bases remained unmatched. Germline loops: CDR1 MNHEY, CDR2 SMNVEV (reference sequence). CDR3 size: 15 residues. This CDR3 reads CASSRQGLSGNTIYF. The DNA for the CDR3 is TGTGCCAGCAGCCGACAGGGCCTCTCTGGAAACACCATATATTTT.

The rearrangement uses TRBV7-3 and TRBJ2-1; 7 bases map to TRBD1. V shed 5 bases and J 5 bases; nucleotides not matched to a gene: 9. This CDR3 region has 15 residues. The germline V gene has CDR1 SGHTA and CDR2 FQGTGA. CDR3 residues: CASSPLGTVNNEQFF. The CDR3 region has the DNA TGTGCCAGCAGCCCCCTGGGGACAGTAAACAATGAGCAGTTCTTC.

The CDR3 DNA is TGTGCCAGCAGGGGACAGGGTGCTTCTAACTATGGCTACACCTTC. Its translation is CASRGQGASNYGYTF. The gene calls are TRBV5-4 and TRBJ1-2, with 9 positions matching TRBD1. The J segment lost 0 bases and the V segment lost 5 bases, leaving 5 bases of the junction unmatched. There are 15 residues in the CDR3. CDR1 is SGHNT and CDR2 is YYREEE in the germline V gene (reference sequence). Filled out from reference TRBV5-4 and TRBJ1-2, the complete variable domain reads ETGVTQSPTHLIKTRGQQVTLRCSSQSGHNTVSWYQQALGQGPQFIFQYYREEENGRGNFPPRFSGLQFPNYSSELNVNALELDDSALYLCASRGQGASNYGYTFGSGTRLTVV.

This chain uses TRBV19 with TRBJ2-1, with D perhaps matching TRBD2 (5 bases). CDR3 size: 14 residues. Looked up from germline, CDR1 is LNHDA and CDR2 is SQIVND (reference sequence). Trimming took 7 bases from V and 5 from J, leaving 15 bases between them. CDR3 bases: TGTGCCAGTACCGACTACCAACGGGACAATGAGCAGTTCTTC. It codes for CASTDYQRDNEQFF.

Remarks on this clone: This CDR3 is also generated by other DNA sequences in the sample. The chain couples TRBV7-2 to TRBJ2-3; 14 bases agree with TRBD2. Germline values: CDR1 SGHTA, CDR2 FQGNSA. V shed 6 bases, J shed 4 bases, and the junction held 6 bases outside the gene matches. There are 16 residues in the CDR3. The CDR3 reads CASSFRLAGGSDTQYF. Written as DNA, the CDR3 is TGTGCCAGCAGTTTTAGACTAGCGGGAGGGTCAGATACGCAGTATTTT. The full variable domain, in which reference TRBV7-2 and TRBJ2-3 provide the parts outside the CDR3, is GAGVSQSPSNKVTEKGKDVELRCDPISGHTALYWYRQSLGQGLEFLIYFQGNSAPDKSGLPSDRFSAERTGGSVSTLTIQRTQQEDSAVYLCASSFRLAGGSDTQYFGPGTRLTVL.

The chain combines TRBV19 with TRBJ1-5, with D perhaps TRBD1 (6 bases). The CDR3 covers 14 residues. With 6 bases removed from V and 3 bases from J, the gap between germline ends came to 12 bases. CDR1 and CDR2 from the germline V gene are LNHDA and SQIVND (reference sequence). This chain's CDR3 is CASSLYRDNQPQHF. DNA for the CDR3: TGTGCCAGTAGCCTTTACAGGGACAATCAGCCCCAGCATTTT.

The chain has TRBV4-1 and TRBJ2-5; TRBD2 is a possible D gene (7 bases). The CDR3 totals 15 residues. Germline CDR1 is MGHRA and CDR2 is YSYEKL. The V end lost 3 bases, the J end lost 5 bases, and 16 bases lay between the germline ends. The CDR3 region has the DNA TGCGCCAGCAGCCAGGGGGGAGGGGGAACGGAGACCCAGTACTTC. Protein product: CASSQGGGGTETQYF.

To note about this clone: The junction departs from germline at one end; a sequencing error may be responsible. This chain links TRBV7-9 with TRBJ2-1; D is possibly TRBD1 (6 bases). The CDR3 spans 15 residues. Germline V lookup: CDR1 SEHNR, CDR2 FQNEAQ (reference sequence). This chain's CDR3 is CSSSFRQASNNEQFF. In nucleotides, the CDR3 is TGTTCCAGCAGCTTTCGACAGGCGTCGAACAATGAGCAGTTCTTC.

The CDR3 bases are TGTGCCAGCAGCCAGCGGACAGGTTGGACCGGGGAGCTGTTTTTT. This encodes CASSQRTGWTGELFF. The chain links TRBV13 to TRBJ2-2; the match to TRBD1 covers 7 bases. Germline V gene lookup returns CDR1 PRHDT and CDR2 FYEKMQ (reference sequence). V dropped 5 bases and J dropped 5; count of bases not matched to a gene: 8. This CDR3 comprises 15 residues.

V usage is TRBV19 and J usage is TRBJ2-7; D may be TRBD1 (7 bases). This CDR3 spans 15 amino acids. V lost 1 base to trimming and J lost 3 bases, with 13 bases between them. Germline V gene lookup returns CDR1 LNHDA and CDR2 SQIVND (reference sequence). The CDR3 DNA reads TGTGCCAGTAGTATAGGTAACAGGGGAGGCTACGAGCAGTACTTC. It codes for CASSIGNRGGYEQYF.

This chain connects TRBV19 to TRBJ1-3; possibly TRBD1 for D (5 bases). Germline-derived CDR1 and CDR2 are LNHDA and SQIVND (reference sequence). V lost 7 bases to trimming and J lost 0 bases, with 10 bases between them. The CDR3 is made up of 14 amino acids. CDR3 DNA: TGTGCCAGTATCGCAGGGCACTCTGGAAACACCATATATTTT. Its translation is CASIAGHSGNTIYF.

The chain has TRBV30 and TRBJ2-1; 13 bases are a match to TRBD2. The CDR3 has 15 amino acids. J was trimmed by 9 bases and V by 3 bases; bases with no gene match: 8. Germline V gene lookup returns CDR1 GTSNPN and CDR2 SVGIG (reference sequence). For the CDR3, the DNA is TGTGCCTGGAGCGCTACTAGCGGGAGGGCCTCTGAGCAGTTCTTC. This encodes CAWSATSGRASEQFF.

V is TRBV15 and J is TRBJ2-3; 11 nucleotides match TRBD2. CDR1 and CDR2 from the germline V gene are LNHNV and YYDKDF (reference sequence). The CDR3 covers 16 residues. J was trimmed by 4 bases and V by 5 bases; bases with no gene match: 8. The CDR3 protein is CATSSSPLAGADTQYF. CDR3 DNA sequence: TGTGCCACCAGCTCATCCCCACTAGCGGGAGCAGATACGCAGTATTTT.

This clone was seen a few times. The CDR3 nucleotides are TGTGCCAGCAGCCAAGGGGACAGGGCATTGGGCAATGAGCAGTTCTTC. This gives the protein CASSQGDRALGNEQFF. V and J are TRBV14 and TRBJ2-1, with 9 nucleotides matching TRBD1. The CDR3 is made up of 16 amino acids. Per germline, CDR1 SGHDN and CDR2 FVKESK. V lost 1 base, J lost 6 bases, and 7 bases stayed unmatched.

This clone was observed once. This sequence joins TRBV30 and TRBJ1-1; D unclear. The CDR3 length is 13 residues. The V end lost 3 bases, the J end lost 5 bases, and 13 bases lay between the germline ends. Per the germline V gene, CDR1 is GTSNPN and CDR2 is SVGIG (reference sequence). The DNA for the CDR3 is TGTGCCTGGAGGGCAGTTACCCTTACTGAAGCTTTCTTT. Protein sequence: CAWRAVTLTEAFF. Complete variable domain (other parts from reference TRBV30 and TRBJ1-1): SQTIHQWPATLVQPVGSPLSLECTVEGTSNPNLYWYRQAAGRGLQLLFYSVGIGQISSEVPQNLSASRPQDRQFILSSKKLLLSDSGFYLCAWRAVTLTEAFFGQGTRLTVV.

The rearrangement links TRBV2 to TRBJ1-2; 8 nucleotides line up with TRBD1. CDR1 is SNHLY, CDR2 FYNNEI, per germline. This CDR3 has 15 amino acids. V was clipped by 6 bases and J by 0 bases; unmatched bases: 6. The CDR3 spells CASRVQGVTNYGYTF. The CDR3 region has the DNA TGTGCCAGCAGGGTACAGGGGGTGACTAACTATGGCTACACCTTC.

The chain uses TRBV4-2 and TRBJ2-5; D is perhaps TRBD2 (6 bases). The CDR3 is 15 residues long. Per the germline V gene, CDR1 is LGHNA and CDR2 is YNFKEQ. The germline V and J ends were trimmed by 1 base and 1 base, with 10 bases remaining between them. The CDR3 bases are TGTGCCAGCAGCCAAGGGATGGGGGGCCAAGAGACCCAGTACTTC. Its translation: CASSQGMGGQETQYF.

This chain uses TRBV15 with TRBJ2-7; D is unresolved. The CDR3 is 13 residues long. The V end was cut by 0 bases, the J end by 2 bases, with 5 bases between. From germline, CDR1 is LNHNV and CDR2 YYDKDF (reference sequence). CDR3 sequence: CATSRDGPYEQYF. In nucleotides, the CDR3 is TGTGCCACCAGCAGAGATGGGCCCTACGAGCAGTACTTC.